These 23 T cell receptor beta chains share one sample of origin, sequenced in a study of spatial heterogeneity in lung cancer. Stated time point: blood at routine non-recurrence follow-up after resection. No cell sorting; template was whole RNA from tumor, lung tissue or PBMC. MiXCR, run by TCRdb on the 5' RACE reads, gives a single entry per CDR3 protein. The repertoire holds about 120,000 distinct CDR3 sequences, with more than 9% as singletons. Specimen: PBMCs, collected at follow-up. These receptors were obtained from a male donor with early-stage non-small cell lung cancer.

This clonotype was counted ten times or more. This sequence joins TRBV6-2 or TRBV6-3 and TRBJ2-7, with D tentatively TRBD2 (5 bases). The germline V and J ends were trimmed by 7 bases and 5 bases, with 12 bases remaining between them. The CDR3 is 12 amino acids. Germline CDR1 MNHEY, CDR2 SVGEGT. Here the CDR3 reads CASTPAGDEQYF. Written as DNA, the CDR3 is TGTGCCAGCACGCCGGCCGGGGACGAGCAGTACTTC.

The chain joins TRBV29-1 to TRBJ2-1, with 12 positions matching TRBD2. V shed 1 base, J shed 2 bases, and the junction held 0 bases outside the gene matches. The CDR3 contains 15 residues. CDR1 and CDR2 from the germline V gene are SQVTM and ANQGSEA. This CDR3 is CSVEGLAGAYNEQFF. CDR3 DNA: TGCAGCGTTGAAGGACTAGCGGGGGCCTACAATGAGCAGTTCTTC.

The chain combines TRBV18 with TRBJ1-5; D uncertain. Germline V gene lookup returns CDR1 KGHSH and CDR2 LQKENI. V lost 4 bases and J lost 3, with 13 bases in between. The CDR3 is 15 amino acids. Here the CDR3 reads CASSLLDGNNQPQHF. The CDR3 DNA follows: TGTGCCAGCTCACTATTGGACGGAAACAATCAGCCCCAGCATTTT.

This clonotype has a handful of counts. The chain carries TRBV9 and TRBJ2-5, with 12 bases identical to TRBD2. This CDR3 is built from 16 residues. The V gene end was trimmed by 3 bases and the J gene end by 5 bases; junction bases not matched to a gene: 8. In germline, CDR1 is SGDLS, CDR2 YYNGEE. CDR3 in DNA: TGTGCCAGCAGCGGAACTAGCGGGGGGTCAGGGGAGACCCAGTACTTC. It specifies CASSGTSGGSGETQYF.

The chain joins TRBV6-6 to TRBJ1-1; 7 nucleotides match TRBD1. Unmatched junction bases numbered 9, after V lost 7 bases and J lost 4 bases. The CDR3 runs to 14 residues. Germline CDR1 MNHNY, CDR2 SVGAGI (reference sequence). The chain's CDR3 is CASTKGAPGTEAFF. The CDR3 coding sequence is TGTGCCAGCACTAAGGGGGCTCCTGGCACTGAAGCTTTCTTT.

This clonotype was picked up many times. CDR3 amino acids: CSEGLGGTEAFF. CDR3 sequence (DNA): TGCAGCGAGGGACTCGGTGGGACTGAAGCTTTCTTT. The chain combines TRBV29-1 with TRBJ1-1, with TRBD1 as a possible D gene (5 bases). Germline assignment: CDR1 SQVTM and CDR2 ANQGSEA. Trimming cost V 7 bases and J 5 bases, with 14 bases left between them. CDR3 length: 12 residues.

In this sample, this clonotype turned up many times. This rearrangement joins TRBV5-1 to TRBJ1-4, with D uncertain. The CDR3 spans 14 residues. The V end was cut by 2 bases, the J end by 3 bases, with 8 bases between. The germline CDR1 and CDR2 sequences are SGHRS and YFSETQ. The CDR3 DNA follows: TGCGCCAGCAGCTTCGGTCGCTCTAATGAAAAACTGTTTTTT. Amino acids: CASSFGRSNEKLFF.

The chain has TRBV7-8 and TRBJ2-3; 7 bases line up with TRBD2. Trimming removed 5 bases from V and 4 bases from J; junction bases left unmatched: 6. Germline lookup yields CDR1 SGHVS and CDR2 FQNEAQ. This CDR3 spans 14 amino acids. The CDR3 nucleotides are TGTGCCAGCAGCATAGGACTAGTAGCAGATACGCAGTATTTT. This encodes CASSIGLVADTQYF.

In its sample, this clonotype was seen a few times. The chain joins TRBV28 to TRBJ2-3; 7 bases line up with TRBD1. The V and J ends lost 7 bases and 5 bases, in that order; junction bases with no gene match: 9. The CDR3 runs 14 residues. Germline assignment: CDR1 MDHEN and CDR2 SYDVKM. In DNA, the CDR3 is TGTGCCAGCACGTTGGGACAGCTAGTAGATACGCAGTATTTT. As protein: CASTLGQLVDTQYF. Together with reference TRBV28 and TRBJ2-3, the CDR3 gives the full variable domain: DVKVTQSSRYLVKRTGEKVFLECVQDMDHENMFWYRQDPGLGLRLIYFSYDVKMKEKGDIPEGYSVSREKKERFSLILESASTNQTSMYLCASTLGQLVDTQYFGPGTRLTVL.

This chain joins TRBV28 and TRBJ1-2; no definite D call. CDR3 length: 16 residues. V was trimmed by 4 bases and J by 4 bases, leaving 19 bases between them. CDR1 and CDR2 from the germline V gene are MDHEN and SYDVKM. The CDR3, as DNA: TGTGCCAGCAGTTCGGTCAGGATGGGCAGATTCTATGGCTACACCTTC. Residues: CASSSVRMGRFYGYTF.

Remarks on this clonotype: This may come from a read error, since a much larger clone is one base off. V is TRBV10-3 and J is TRBJ1-5; D unresolved. Looked up from germline, CDR1 is ENHRY and CDR2 is SYGVKD. The CDR3 has 12 residues. CDR3 bases: TGTGTCATCAGTGATCTGGCCAGATCCCAGCATTTT. Translating it yields CVISDLARSQHF.

This clonotype appeared a few times. DNA for the CDR3: TGTGCCAGCAGTCCCTACTACGAGCAGTACTTC. Its protein is CASSPYYEQYF. The V and J genes are TRBV12-3 or TRBV12-4 and TRBJ2-7; D not resolved. V was trimmed by 5 bases and J by 3 bases, leaving 5 bases between them. The CDR3 extends over 11 amino acids.

In this sample, this clonotype turned up many times. V usage is TRBV29-1 and J usage is TRBJ2-5; TRBD2 aligns across 9 bases. Germline assignment: CDR1 SQVTM and CDR2 ANQGSEA. The CDR3 sequence is 13 residues long. With V trimmed by 2 bases and J by 13 bases, 11 bases remained unmatched. CDR3 sequence reads: CSVEFQRGAHRYF. CDR3 sequence (DNA): TGCAGCGTTGAATTCCAGCGGGGGGCGCACAGGTACTTC.

This chain uses TRBV4-1 with TRBJ2-1; D is tentatively TRBD1 or TRBD2 (5 bases each). Per germline, CDR1 MGHRA and CDR2 YSYEKL. The CDR3 runs 14 residues. Trimming pared 0 bases from V and 8 bases from J, leaving 11 bases between. The CDR3, as DNA: TGCGCCAGCAGCCAAGATCGGGGCCTTTATGAGCAGTTCTTC. As protein: CASSQDRGLYEQFF.

This clonotype was found a few times. The J gene is TRBJ1-6, the V gene TRBV20-1, with a weak D call TRBD1 (5 bases). Germline V gives CDR1 DFQATT, CDR2 SNEGSKA (reference sequence). V was cut by 3 bases and J by 0 bases, with 18 bases left in between. This CDR3 contains 18 residues. The CDR3 loop is CSASRGQGLSSYNSPLHF. The CDR3 nucleotides read TGCAGTGCTAGTCGGGGCCAGGGCCTTAGCTCCTATAATTCACCCCTCCACTTT.

The chain carries TRBV6-1 and TRBJ1-6; possible D gene TRBD1, 5 bases. The CDR3 covers 13 residues. Trimming removed 9 bases at V and 7 bases at J, with 13 bases between. Looked up from germline, CDR1 is MNHNS and CDR2 is SASEGT. The chain's CDR3 is CASKAGTNSPLHF. The CDR3 DNA sequence: TGTGCCAGTAAGGCGGGGACCAATTCACCCCTCCACTTT.

This rearrangement joins TRBV3-1 to TRBJ2-7; D not resolved. V was pared by 4 bases and J by 0 bases, with 10 bases between. CDR1 is LGHDT and CDR2 is YNNKEL in the germline V gene (reference sequence). There are 14 residues in the CDR3. The CDR3 DNA is TGTGCCAGCAGCCTCTTGACGGGCTCCTACGAGCAGTACTTC. Protein sequence: CASSLLTGSYEQYF.

The chain uses TRBV7-2 and TRBJ1-2, with D perhaps matching TRBD1 (5 bases). The CDR3 covers 13 residues. V lost 7 bases to trimming and J lost 4 bases, with 13 bases between them. Germline CDR1 reads SGHTA; CDR2 reads FQGNSA. The CDR3 DNA reads as TGTGCCAGCACCTCCAGGGCTGGCTATGGCTACACCTTC. Amino acids: CASTSRAGYGYTF. Complete variable domain (other parts from reference TRBV7-2 and TRBJ1-2): GAGVSQSPSNKVTEKGKDVELRCDPISGHTALYWYRQSLGQGLEFLIYFQGNSAPDKSGLPSDRFSAERTGGSVSTLTIQRTQQEDSAVYLCASTSRAGYGYTFGSGTRLTVV.

Only a few counts were recorded for this clonotype. The rearrangement uses TRBV20-1 and TRBJ1-1, with a weak D call TRBD1 (6 bases). The CDR3 is 14 amino acids. V shed 5 bases and J shed 4 bases, with 17 bases lying between them. CDR1 and CDR2 (germline): DFQATT, SNEGSKA (reference sequence). The CDR3 sequence is CSAPLGGSGTEAFF. The CDR3 region has the DNA TGCAGTGCTCCTTTAGGGGGATCGGGCACTGAAGCTTTCTTT.

The rearrangement joins TRBV4-1 to TRBJ2-1, with 8 bases fitting TRBD1. CDR3 length equals 19 residues. J lost 0 bases, V lost 0 bases, and 10 bases had no gene match. Germline CDR1 MGHRA, CDR2 YSYEKL. The CDR3 is CASSQDPTRQGSSYNEQFF. For the CDR3, the DNA is TGCGCCAGCAGCCAAGACCCCACCCGACAGGGGAGCTCCTACAATGAGCAGTTCTTC.

This clonotype was picked up many times. V and J are TRBV29-1 and TRBJ2-5, with D possibly being TRBD1 (5 bases). The length of the CDR3 is 12 residues. Germline V gene lookup returns CDR1 SQVTM and CDR2 ANQGSEA. Trimming pared 5 bases from V and 5 bases from J, leaving 12 bases between. DNA of the CDR3: TGCAGCGTTTCCCAGGGTTACGAGACCCAGTACTTC. Protein sequence: CSVSQGYETQYF.

This clonotype has a count of ten or more. V and J are TRBV7-2 and TRBJ1-5; unclear D gene. The CDR3 loop spans 15 amino acids. From germline, CDR1 is SGHTA and CDR2 FQGNSA. Trimming pared 0 bases from V and 0 bases from J, leaving 6 bases between. CDR3 DNA sequence: TGTGCCAGCAGCTTAGCGGGCCATAGCAATCAGCCCCAGCATTTT. Translated: CASSLAGHSNQPQHF.

The chain is built from TRBV12-3 or TRBV12-4 and TRBJ1-1; 7 bases align to TRBD1. The CDR3 contains 11 residues. The trim removed 7 bases at V and 8 bases at J, leaving 4 bases unmatched. DNA of the CDR3: TGTGCCAGCACCCGACAGGGAGAAGCTTTCTTT. This gives the protein CASTRQGEAFF.